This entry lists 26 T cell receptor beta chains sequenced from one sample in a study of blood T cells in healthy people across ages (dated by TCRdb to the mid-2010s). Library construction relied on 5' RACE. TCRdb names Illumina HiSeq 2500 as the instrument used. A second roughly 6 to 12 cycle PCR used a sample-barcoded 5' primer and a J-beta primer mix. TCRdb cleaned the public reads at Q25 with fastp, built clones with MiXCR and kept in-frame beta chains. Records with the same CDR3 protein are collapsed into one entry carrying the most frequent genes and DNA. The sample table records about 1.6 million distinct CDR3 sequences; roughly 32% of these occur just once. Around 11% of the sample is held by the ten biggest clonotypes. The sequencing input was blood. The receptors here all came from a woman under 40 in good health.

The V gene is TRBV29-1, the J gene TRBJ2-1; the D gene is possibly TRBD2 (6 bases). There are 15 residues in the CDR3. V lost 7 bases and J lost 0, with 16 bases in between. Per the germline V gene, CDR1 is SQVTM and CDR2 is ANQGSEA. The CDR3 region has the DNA TGCAGCGCCAACCGGGGCGGGAACTCCTACAATGAGCAGTTCTTC. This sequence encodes CSANRGGNSYNEQFF.

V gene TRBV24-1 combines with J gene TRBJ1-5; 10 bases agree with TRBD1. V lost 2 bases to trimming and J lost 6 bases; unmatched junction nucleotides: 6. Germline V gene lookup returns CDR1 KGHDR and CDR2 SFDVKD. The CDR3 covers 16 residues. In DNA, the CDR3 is TGTGCCACCAGTGATTCGGACAGGGGGGTAAGTCAGCCCCAGCATTTT. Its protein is CATSDSDRGVSQPQHF.

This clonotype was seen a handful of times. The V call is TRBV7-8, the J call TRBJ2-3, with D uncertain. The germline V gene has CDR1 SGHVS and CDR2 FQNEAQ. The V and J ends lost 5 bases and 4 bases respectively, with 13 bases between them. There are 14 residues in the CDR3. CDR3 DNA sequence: TGTGCCAGCAGCCCTGACGGCAGGCCAGATACGCAGTATTTT. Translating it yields CASSPDGRPDTQYF. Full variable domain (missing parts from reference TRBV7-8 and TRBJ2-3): GAGVSQSPRYKVAKRGQDVALRCDPISGHVSLFWYQQALGQGPEFLTYFQNEAQLDKSGLPSDRFFAERPEGSVSTLKIQRTQQEDSAVYLCASSPDGRPDTQYFGPGTRLTVL.

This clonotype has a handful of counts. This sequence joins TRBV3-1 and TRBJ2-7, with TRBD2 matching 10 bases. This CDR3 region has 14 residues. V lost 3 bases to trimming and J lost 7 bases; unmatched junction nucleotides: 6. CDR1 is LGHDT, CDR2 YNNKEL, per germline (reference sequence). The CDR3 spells CASSHNLAGVEQYF. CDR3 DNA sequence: TGTGCCAGCAGCCATAACCTAGCGGGGGTGGAGCAGTACTTC.

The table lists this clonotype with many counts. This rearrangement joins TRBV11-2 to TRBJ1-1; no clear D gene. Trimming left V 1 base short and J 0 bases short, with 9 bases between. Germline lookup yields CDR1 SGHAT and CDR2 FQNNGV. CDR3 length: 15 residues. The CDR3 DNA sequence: TGTGCCAGCAGCTTAGGAGCCGGTTTGAACACTGAAGCTTTCTTT. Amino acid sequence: CASSLGAGLNTEAFF.

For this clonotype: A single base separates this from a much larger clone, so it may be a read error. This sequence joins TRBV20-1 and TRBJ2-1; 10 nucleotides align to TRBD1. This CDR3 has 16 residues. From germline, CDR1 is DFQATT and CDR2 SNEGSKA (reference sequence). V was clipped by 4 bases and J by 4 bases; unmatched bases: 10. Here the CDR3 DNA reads TGCAGTGCTAAAAGGTTCTGGGACAGGGGATACAATGAGCAGTTCTTC. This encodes CSAKRFWDRGYNEQFF.

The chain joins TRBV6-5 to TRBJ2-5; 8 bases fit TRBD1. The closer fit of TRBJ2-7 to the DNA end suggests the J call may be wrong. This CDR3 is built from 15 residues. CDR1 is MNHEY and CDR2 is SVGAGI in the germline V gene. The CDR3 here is CASSSDRGVPYEQYF. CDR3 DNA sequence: TGTGCCAGCAGCTCAGACAGGGGTGTTCCCTACGAGCAGTACTTC.

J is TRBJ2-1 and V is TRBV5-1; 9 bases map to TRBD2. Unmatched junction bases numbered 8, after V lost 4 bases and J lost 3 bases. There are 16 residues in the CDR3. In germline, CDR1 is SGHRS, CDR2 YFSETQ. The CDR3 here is CASSPTGTSLYNEQFF. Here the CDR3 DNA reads TGCGCCAGCAGCCCTACCGGGACTAGCCTCTACAATGAGCAGTTCTTC.

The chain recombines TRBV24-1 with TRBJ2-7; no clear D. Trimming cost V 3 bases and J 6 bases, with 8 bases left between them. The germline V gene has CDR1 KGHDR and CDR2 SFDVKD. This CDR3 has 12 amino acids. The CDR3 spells CATSDLGFEQYF. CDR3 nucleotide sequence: TGTGCCACCAGTGATCTAGGTTTCGAGCAGTACTTC.

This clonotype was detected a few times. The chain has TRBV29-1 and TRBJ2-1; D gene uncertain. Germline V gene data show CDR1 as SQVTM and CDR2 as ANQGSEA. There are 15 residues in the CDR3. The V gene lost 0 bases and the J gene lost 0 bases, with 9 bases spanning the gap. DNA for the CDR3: TGCAGCGTTGAAGAGGGGAAGAGCTCCTACAATGAGCAGTTCTTC. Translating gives CSVEEGKSSYNEQFF.

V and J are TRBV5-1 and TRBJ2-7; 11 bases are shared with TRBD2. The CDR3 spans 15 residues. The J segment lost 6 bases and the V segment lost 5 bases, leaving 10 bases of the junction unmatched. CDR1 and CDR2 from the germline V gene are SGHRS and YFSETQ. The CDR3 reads CASRGTSGGRGEQYF. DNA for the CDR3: TGCGCCAGCAGGGGTACTAGCGGGGGTAGGGGCGAGCAGTACTTC.

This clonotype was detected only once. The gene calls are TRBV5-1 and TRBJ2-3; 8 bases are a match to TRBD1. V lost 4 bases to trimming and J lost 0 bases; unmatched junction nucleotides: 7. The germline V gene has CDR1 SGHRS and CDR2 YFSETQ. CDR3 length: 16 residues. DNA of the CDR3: TGCGCCAGCAGCGCGTCGGACAGGGCGAGCACAGATACGCAGTATTTT. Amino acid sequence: CASSASDRASTDTQYF.

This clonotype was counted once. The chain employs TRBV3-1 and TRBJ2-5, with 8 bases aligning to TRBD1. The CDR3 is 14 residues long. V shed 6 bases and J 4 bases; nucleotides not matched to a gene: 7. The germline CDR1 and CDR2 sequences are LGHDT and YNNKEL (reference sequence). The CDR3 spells CASRSGQGSETQYF. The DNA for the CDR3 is TGTGCCAGCAGGTCCGGACAGGGATCAGAGACCCAGTACTTC.

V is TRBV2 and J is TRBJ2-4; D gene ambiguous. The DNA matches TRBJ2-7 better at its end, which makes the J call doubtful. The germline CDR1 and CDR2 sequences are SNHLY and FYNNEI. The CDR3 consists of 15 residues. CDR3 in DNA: TGTGCCAGCAGTGAAGTCGCCCAGAATACCTACGAGCAGTACTTC. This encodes CASSEVAQNTYEQYF.

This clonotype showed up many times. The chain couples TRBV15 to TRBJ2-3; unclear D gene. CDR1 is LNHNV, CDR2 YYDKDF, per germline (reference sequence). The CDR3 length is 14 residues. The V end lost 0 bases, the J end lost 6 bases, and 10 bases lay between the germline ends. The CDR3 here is CATSREGFGDTQYF. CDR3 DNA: TGTGCCACCAGCAGAGAAGGGTTTGGGGATACGCAGTATTTT.

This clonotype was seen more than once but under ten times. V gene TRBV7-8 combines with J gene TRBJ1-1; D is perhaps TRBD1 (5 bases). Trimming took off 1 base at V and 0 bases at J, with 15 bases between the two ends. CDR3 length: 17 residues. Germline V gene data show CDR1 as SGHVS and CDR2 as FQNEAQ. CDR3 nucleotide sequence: TGTGCCAGCAGCTTAGATTGGCGGGGGGAGATGAACACTGAAGCTTTCTTT. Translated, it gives CASSLDWRGEMNTEAFF.

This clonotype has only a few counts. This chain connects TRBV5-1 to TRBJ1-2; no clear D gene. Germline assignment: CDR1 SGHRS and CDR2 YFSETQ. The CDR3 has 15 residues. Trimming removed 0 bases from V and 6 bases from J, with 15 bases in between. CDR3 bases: TGCGCCAGCAGCTTGGGATCGGCTGGAGGGAATGGCTACACCTTC. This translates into CASSLGSAGGNGYTF.

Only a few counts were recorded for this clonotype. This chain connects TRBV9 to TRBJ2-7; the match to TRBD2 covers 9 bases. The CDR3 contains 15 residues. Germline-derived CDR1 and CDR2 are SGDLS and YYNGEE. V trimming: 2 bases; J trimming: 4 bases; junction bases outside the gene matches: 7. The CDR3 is CASSVSPSGAYEQYF. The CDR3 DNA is TGTGCCAGCAGCGTTAGTCCTAGCGGGGCGTACGAGCAGTACTTC. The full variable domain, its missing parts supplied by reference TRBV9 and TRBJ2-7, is DSGVTQTPKHLITATGQRVTLRCSPRSGDLSVYWYQQSLDQGLQFLIQYYNGEERAKGNILERFSAQQFPDLHSELNLSSLELGDSALYFCASSVSPSGAYEQYFGPGTRLTVT.

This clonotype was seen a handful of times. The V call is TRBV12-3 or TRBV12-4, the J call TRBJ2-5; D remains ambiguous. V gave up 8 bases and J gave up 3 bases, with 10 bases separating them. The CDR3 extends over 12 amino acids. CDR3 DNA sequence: TGTGCCAGCGGCCAGGACGAAGAGACCCAGTACTTC. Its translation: CASGQDEETQYF.

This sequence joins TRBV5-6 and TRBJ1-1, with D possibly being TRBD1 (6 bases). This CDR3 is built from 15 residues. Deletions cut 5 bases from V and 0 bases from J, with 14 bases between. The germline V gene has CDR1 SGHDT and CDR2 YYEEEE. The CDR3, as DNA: TGTGCCAGCAGTAGAACGGACAGAATGAACACTGAAGCTTTCTTT. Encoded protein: CASSRTDRMNTEAFF.

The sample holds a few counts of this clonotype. The CDR3 DNA reads as TGTGCCTGGAGTGTTCCGGGACACCAACTCGGGTACGAGCAGTACTTC. It specifies CAWSVPGHQLGYEQYF. The J gene is TRBJ2-7, the V gene TRBV30; D is perhaps TRBD1 (6 bases). Germline CDR1 GTSNPN, CDR2 SVGIG (reference sequence). The CDR3 runs to 16 residues. Trimming removed 0 bases at V and 4 bases at J, with 19 bases between.

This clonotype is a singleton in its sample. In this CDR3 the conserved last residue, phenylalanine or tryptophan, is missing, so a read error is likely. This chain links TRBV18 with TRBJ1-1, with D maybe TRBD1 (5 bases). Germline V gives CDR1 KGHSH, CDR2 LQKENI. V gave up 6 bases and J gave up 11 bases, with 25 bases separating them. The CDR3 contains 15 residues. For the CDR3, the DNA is TGTGCCAGCTCGCAAACCCAGACAGCGGTTAGTGAGGCTTTCCTT. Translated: CASSQTQTAVSEAFL.

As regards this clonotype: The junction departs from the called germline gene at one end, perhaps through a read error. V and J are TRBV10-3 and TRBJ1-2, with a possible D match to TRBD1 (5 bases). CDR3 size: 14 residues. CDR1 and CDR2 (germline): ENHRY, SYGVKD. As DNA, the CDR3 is TGTGTCATCAGTGAGCTTCCCAGGGACTATGGCTACACCTTC. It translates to CVISELPRDYGYTF.

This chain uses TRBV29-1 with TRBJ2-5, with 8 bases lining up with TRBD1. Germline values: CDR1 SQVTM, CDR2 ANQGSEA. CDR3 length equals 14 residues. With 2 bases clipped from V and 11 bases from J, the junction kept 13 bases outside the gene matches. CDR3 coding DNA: TGCAGCGTTGAAAGGACAGGGTGGGGCAATGAGCAGTACTTC. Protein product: CSVERTGWGNEQYF.

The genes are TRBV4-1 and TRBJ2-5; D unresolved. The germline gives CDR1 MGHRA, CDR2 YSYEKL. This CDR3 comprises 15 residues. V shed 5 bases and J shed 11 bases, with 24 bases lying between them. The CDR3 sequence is CASSTMWRREREQYF. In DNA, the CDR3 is TGCGCCAGCAGCACGATGTGGAGACGTGAACGTGAGCAGTACTTC.

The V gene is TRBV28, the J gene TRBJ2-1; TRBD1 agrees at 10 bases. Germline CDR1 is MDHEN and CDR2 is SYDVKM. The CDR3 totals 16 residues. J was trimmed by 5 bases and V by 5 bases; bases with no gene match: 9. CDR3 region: CASSHLGTGVHNEQFF. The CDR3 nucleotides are TGTGCCAGCAGTCACCTGGGGACAGGGGTCCACAATGAGCAGTTCTTC. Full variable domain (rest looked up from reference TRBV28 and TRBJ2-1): DVKVTQSSRYLVKRTGEKVFLECVQDMDHENMFWYRQDPGLGLRLIYFSYDVKMKEKGDIPEGYSVSREKKERFSLILESASTNQTSMYLCASSHLGTGVHNEQFFGPGTRLTVL.